The present T cell receptor (beta chain) was sequenced within a study of cytomegalovirus exposure and HLA in healthy donors (dated by TCRdb to about 2017). With respect to the entire study: An earlier analysis of approximately 550 of the donors reported more than 250 Gb of sequence data and roughly 100 million unique TCR beta sequences from about 179 million T cells. A handful of DR-DQ haplotypes were handled as single units for association and clustering because linkage in the cohort was strong. Class I and class II HLA loci were covered by the typing at four-digit resolution. An early release that covered some 640 HLA-typed donors contained 300 to 350 gigabases of sequencing data and about 93 million unique TCR sequences. Genome-wide SNP genotypes for about three fifths of the roughly 670 donors were used in a later genetic analysis, which treated that subset as a discovery cohort. Using immunosequencing, the study profiled T cell repertoires from fewer than 700 subjects and related those repertoires to cytomegalovirus serostatus. A separate validation cohort of 90 to 150 different subjects was used in addition to the roughly 670-subject first cohort. Donor age, sex, ethnicity and CMV serostatus were collected together with the repertoire data. The study aimed to test whether signatures of past pathogen exposure could be identified by cataloging public T cell receptors. The study combined high-throughput TCR immunosequencing, statistical association of individual TCRs with disease status, and machine learning to predict cytomegalovirus infection status. Typing coverage varied by locus: roughly 620-640 donors for A, B, C, DRB1 and DQB1; under 550 for DQA1; more than 600 for DPA1; roughly 450 for DPB1. Across 300 to 500 genotyped donors of the cohort, an average of 235,054 unique TCR beta nucleotide sequences per donor were sequenced, and approximately 17% of those sequences were non-productive. All discovery cohort repertoires had been generated using a single sequencing platform. In an earlier analysis of a few hundred of the donors, high-throughput TCR beta sequencing was used to judge whether each TCR beta V gene segment behaved as functional or pseudogenic. To study patterns of TCR occurrence, a later analysis re-analyzed previously published TCR beta repertoires from around 670 donors and added high-resolution HLA genotyping. The genetic ancestry cluster associated with self-reported Caucasian donors included around 76% of the roughly 400 genotyped donors. The later analysis used no new phenotypic data to find candidate immune exposures, relying instead on TCR beta sequences and their occurrence across donors. Results the study describes overall, beyond this receptor: It was suggested by the authors that the approach could potentially be generalized to other disease states and immunological phenotypes. In an earlier analysis of several hundred of the donors, most TCR beta V segments were observed in productive rearrangements about 90% or about 30% of the time, broadly matching IMGT annotations. Because HLA typing was unavailable for some donors at each locus, only the typed subset was used in association tests. Specific HLA alleles were associated with 15,000 to 20,000 TCR beta sequences at a false discovery rate of 0.05 in a later analysis. Compared with equally common non-associated chains, HLA-associated TCR beta chains in a later analysis were more clonally expanded and had lower generation probabilities. Several of the top co-occurrence clusters appeared to be linked to parvovirus B19, influenza, CMV and Epstein-Barr virus, according to a later analysis. The study gave a list of 150 to 200 TCR beta chains associated with cytomegalovirus. When HLA alleles, especially DR and DQ, strongly co-occurred, attributing TCR associations to individual alleles was difficult. A cluster of highly shared sequence variants was judged likely to represent a technical artifact of the sequencing pipeline. Most TCR sequences were observed very rarely across donors, whereas some public TCRs were present in many individuals. A further reported finding was that TCR beta sequences accurately predicted the HLA-A and HLA-B alleles for most subjects in the first cohort. According to a later genetic analysis, donors in an Asian-associated ancestry cluster had fewer N-insertions in productive TCRs than the approximately 670-donor mean. In vitro tests confirmed that a few of the cytomegalovirus-associated TCR beta chains recognize cytomegalovirus antigens. Approximately 16 rarely observed V segments, including chromosome 9 orphons, were excluded from the earlier analysis of almost 600 of the donors because counts were too low. According to a later analysis, most CMV-associated TCR beta chains appeared to be HLA-restricted, and the HLA associations seemed to be driven largely by CMV exposure. The classifier was reported to diagnose cytomegalovirus status with high specificity and sensitivity in both the original cohort and the validation cohort. V-gene and J-gene trimming of TCR beta chains was associated with a missense DCLRE1C variant in a later genetic analysis, and the association was replicated in an independent cohort. According to a later analysis, TCR association rates differed among HLA loci, with DRB1 alleles showing the most associated TCRs and HLA-C alleles showing the fewest. Immune exposure information for the cohort was limited to CMV serostatus. The presence/absence analyses assumed that sequencing depth was roughly uniform across donors, and that assumption may not be true. In this cohort, only TCR beta chains were sequenced, and detectable features were limited by the absence of alpha or paired-chain data. Correlated functional status among segregating V segments might be attributable to linkage disequilibrium, but an unknown experimental factor could not be ruled out.

The cohort comprised 666 healthy bone marrow donors. All cohort members were sampled while nominally healthy, although unrecorded immune exposures were likely present. The donor tested CMV seropositive and was one of the 289 seropositive cohort members. A peripheral blood sample was provided by each donor, and peripheral blood mononuclear cells were used for TCR beta sequencing. The Qiagen DNeasy Blood Extraction Kit was used to extract genomic DNA from the blood cell samples. Receptor amplification or capture employed the immunoSEQ multiplex PCR assay. For the multiplex PCR, a mixture combining 60 forward primers for TCR Vbeta segments and 13 reverse primers for TCR Jbeta segments was used. A multiplex PCR assay on genomic DNA amplified the CDR3 region of rearranged TCR beta genes. Amplified TCR beta libraries were sequenced as 87-base-pair reads on the Illumina HiSeq System. For the original study's pipeline: In a later analysis, some 80 million unique TCR beta chains were counted across the approximately 620 repertoires, and around 10 million of these chains were shared by at least two donors. Raw reads were error-corrected and collapsed into unique sequences by a nearest-neighbor algorithm in which closely related sequences were merged to remove PCR and sequencing errors. CDR3 sequences were aligned to IMGT reference sequences to assign V, D and J gene segments. For a sequence to be retained, a match of at least six nucleotides was required to both a V gene segment and a J gene segment. Rearrangements were called productive when the CDR3 lacked stop codons and stayed in frame with V and J; all others were non-productive. CDR3 was defined by IMGT convention, running from the second conserved V-encoded cysteine to the conserved J-encoded phenylalanine. In an earlier analysis of roughly 610 of the donors, sequences lacking an unambiguous match to a single V gene segment were excluded. An earlier analysis of around 600 of the donors classified V segments as functional when productive rearrangements were above 56.7% and as segregating when the standard deviation between donors was above 5%. A statistical classification framework was built for diagnosing cytomegalovirus status from the catalog of TCR beta chain sequences. A later analysis assigned V and J genes by comparing TCR nucleotide sequences with IMGT/GENE-DB human TR gene sequences. Using the TCRdist pipeline, a later analysis assigned CDR3 sequences along with most-parsimonious VDJ recombination scenarios. In a later analysis, every TCR beta chain was defined by the combination of its CDR3 amino acid sequence and its V-gene family, and reads without a unique V-gene family were dropped. To address suspected cross-contamination and a sequencing artifact, a later analysis removed several hundred highly shared, low-generation-probability nucleotide sequences. In a later analysis, a clonal expansion index was calculated for each public chain from normalized within-repertoire ranks of inferred template counts. In a later analysis, generation probabilities were computed using a VDJ recombination model fitted to out-of-frame rearrangements, and the results were checked against IGoR. Hypergeometric tests were used in a later analysis to score TCR-TCR, TCR-HLA and TCR-CMV co-occurrence, with a repertoire-size bias correction applied to the TCR pairs. False discovery rates were estimated in a later analysis by permuting HLA or CMV assignments 20 times. In a later analysis, co-occurring TCRs were grouped using DBSCAN, and TCRdist sequence similarity was added for clustering within HLA-allele-positive subsets. For co-occurrence clustering, repertoires with fewer than 30,000 or more than 120,000 public chains were excluded, along with roughly 5 repertoires with anomalous nucleotide sharing. Entries here come from immuneACCESS through TCRdb and include only in-frame sequences with V and J called. Some clones fail to appear in such tables; in the studies checked, an unresolved V gene covers under half of the shortfall, and the cause of the remainder is unknown. V and J calls and clone size follow that table, whereas D and trimming were derived from the DNA. A total of fewer than 85,000 clones appear in this sample, around 76% of them only once. The ten top clones hold 5.9% of the sample.

A note on this clone: Its antigen is not yet known. No base quality values were provided; no much bigger clone lies one nucleotide off.

This clonotype was obtained from a man aged 18 to 30 in good health and CMV-seropositive. The specimen sequenced was PBMCs.

The CDR3 reads CASSPAYGYGYTF. The sequenced DNA: TGTGCCAGCAGCCCAGCGTACGGGTATGGCTACACCTTC. Here the chain combines TRBV14 and TRBJ1-2; the D gene lacks a confident call. From the cysteine up to the phenylalanine, the CDR3 has a length of 13 residues. CDR3 DNA only is kept here, 39 bases in frame from base 1. The junction shows trimming of 4 bases on V and 5 bases on J, plus 11 bases between the germline ends. The germline V gene yields SGHDN for CDR1 and FVKESK for CDR2.